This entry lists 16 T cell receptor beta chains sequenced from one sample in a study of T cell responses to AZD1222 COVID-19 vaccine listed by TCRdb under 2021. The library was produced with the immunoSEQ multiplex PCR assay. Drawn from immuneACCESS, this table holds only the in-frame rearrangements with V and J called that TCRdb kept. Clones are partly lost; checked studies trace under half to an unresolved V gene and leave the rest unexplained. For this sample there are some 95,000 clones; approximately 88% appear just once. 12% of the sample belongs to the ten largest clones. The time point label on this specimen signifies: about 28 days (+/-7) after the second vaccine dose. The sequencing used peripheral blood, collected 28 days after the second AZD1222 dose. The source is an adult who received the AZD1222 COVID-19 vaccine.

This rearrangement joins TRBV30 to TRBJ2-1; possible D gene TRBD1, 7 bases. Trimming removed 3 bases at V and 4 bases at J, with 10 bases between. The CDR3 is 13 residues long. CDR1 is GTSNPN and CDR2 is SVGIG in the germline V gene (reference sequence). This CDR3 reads CAWRGGQYNEQFF. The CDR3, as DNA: TGTGCCTGGAGGGGGGGACAGTACAATGAGCAGTTCTTC.

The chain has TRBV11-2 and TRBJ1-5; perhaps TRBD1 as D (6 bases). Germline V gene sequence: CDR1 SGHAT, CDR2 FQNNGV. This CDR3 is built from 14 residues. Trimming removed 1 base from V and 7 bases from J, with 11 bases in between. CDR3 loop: CASSLGRGGQPQHF. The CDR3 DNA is TGTGCCAGCAGCTTAGGCAGGGGAGGCCAGCCCCAGCATTTT.

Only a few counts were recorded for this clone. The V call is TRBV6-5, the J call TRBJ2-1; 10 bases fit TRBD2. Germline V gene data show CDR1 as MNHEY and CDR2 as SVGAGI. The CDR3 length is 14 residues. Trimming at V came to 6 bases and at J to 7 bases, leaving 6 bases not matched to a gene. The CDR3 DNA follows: TGTGCCAGCAGCTATTGGACTAGCGGTAATGAGCAGTTCTTC. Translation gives CASSYWTSGNEQFF.

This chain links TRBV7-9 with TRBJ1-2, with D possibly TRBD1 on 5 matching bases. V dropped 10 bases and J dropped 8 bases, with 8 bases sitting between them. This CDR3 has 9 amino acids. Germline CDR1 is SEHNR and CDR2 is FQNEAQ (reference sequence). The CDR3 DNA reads TGTGCCACGGGGGACGGCTACACCTTC. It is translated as CATGDGYTF.

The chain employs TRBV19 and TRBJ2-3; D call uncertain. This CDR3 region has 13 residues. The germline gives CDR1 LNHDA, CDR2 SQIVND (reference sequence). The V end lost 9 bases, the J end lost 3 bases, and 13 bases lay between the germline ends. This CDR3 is CARRRFRTDTQYF. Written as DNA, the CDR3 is TGTGCCAGACGGCGGTTCAGGACAGATACGCAGTATTTT.

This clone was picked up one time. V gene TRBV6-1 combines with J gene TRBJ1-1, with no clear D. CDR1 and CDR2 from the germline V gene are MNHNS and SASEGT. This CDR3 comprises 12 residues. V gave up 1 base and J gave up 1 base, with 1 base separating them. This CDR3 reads CASSEENTEAFF. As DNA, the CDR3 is TGTGCCAGCAGTGAAGAGAACACTGAAGCTTTCTTT.

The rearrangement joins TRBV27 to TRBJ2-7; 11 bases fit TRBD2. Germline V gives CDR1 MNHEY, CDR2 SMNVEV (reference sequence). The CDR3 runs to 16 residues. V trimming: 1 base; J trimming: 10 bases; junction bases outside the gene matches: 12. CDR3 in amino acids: CASSLYSGRAGEGQYF. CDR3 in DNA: TGTGCCAGCAGTTTATATAGCGGGAGGGCCGGGGAAGGACAGTACTTC.

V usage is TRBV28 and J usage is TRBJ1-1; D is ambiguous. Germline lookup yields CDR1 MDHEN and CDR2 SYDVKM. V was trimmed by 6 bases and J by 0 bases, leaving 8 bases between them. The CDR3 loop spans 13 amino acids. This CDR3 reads CASSTALNTEAFF. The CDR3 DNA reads TGTGCCAGCAGCACGGCCTTGAACACTGAAGCTTTCTTT.

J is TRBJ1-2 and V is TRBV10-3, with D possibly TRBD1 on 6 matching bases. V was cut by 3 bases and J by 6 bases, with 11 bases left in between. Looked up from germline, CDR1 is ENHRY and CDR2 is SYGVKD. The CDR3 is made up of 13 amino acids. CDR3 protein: CAISEGGADGYTF. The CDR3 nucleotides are TGTGCCATCAGTGAAGGGGGGGCGGATGGCTACACCTTC.

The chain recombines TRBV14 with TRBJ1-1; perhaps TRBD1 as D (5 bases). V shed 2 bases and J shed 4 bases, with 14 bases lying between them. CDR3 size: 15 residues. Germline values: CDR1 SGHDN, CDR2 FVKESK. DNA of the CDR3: TGTGCCAGCAGCCAACGGCAGGGTTTGGGCACTGAAGCTTTCTTT. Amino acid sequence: CASSQRQGLGTEAFF.

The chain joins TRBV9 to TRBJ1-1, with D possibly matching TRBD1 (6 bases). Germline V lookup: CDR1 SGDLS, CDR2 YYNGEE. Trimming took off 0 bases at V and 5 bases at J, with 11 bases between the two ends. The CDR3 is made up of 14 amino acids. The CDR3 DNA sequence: TGTGCCAGCAGCGTAGAAACAGGGACGACTGAAGCTTTCTTT. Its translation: CASSVETGTTEAFF. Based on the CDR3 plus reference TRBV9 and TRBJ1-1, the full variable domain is DSGVTQTPKHLITATGQRVTLRCSPRSGDLSVYWYQQSLDQGLQFLIQYYNGEERAKGNILERFSAQQFPDLHSELNLSSLELGDSALYFCASSVETGTTEAFFGQGTRLTVV.

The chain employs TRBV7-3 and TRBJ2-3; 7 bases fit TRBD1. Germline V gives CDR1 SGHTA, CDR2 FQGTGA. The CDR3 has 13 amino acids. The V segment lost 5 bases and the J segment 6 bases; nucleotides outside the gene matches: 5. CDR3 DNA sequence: TGTGCCAGCAGCATACAGGGGACCGATACGCAGTATTTT. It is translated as CASSIQGTDTQYF.

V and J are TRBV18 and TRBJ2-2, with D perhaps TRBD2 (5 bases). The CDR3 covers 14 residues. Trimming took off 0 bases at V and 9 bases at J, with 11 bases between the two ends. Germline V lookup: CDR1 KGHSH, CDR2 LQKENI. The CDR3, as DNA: TGTGCCAGCTCACCACCGGCCCGGGATAGGGAGCTGTTTTTT. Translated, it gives CASSPPARDRELFF.

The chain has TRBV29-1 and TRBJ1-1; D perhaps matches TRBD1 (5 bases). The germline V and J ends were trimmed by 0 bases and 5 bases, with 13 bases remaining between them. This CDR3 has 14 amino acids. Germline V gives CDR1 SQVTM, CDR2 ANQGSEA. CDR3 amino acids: CSVEDVRARTEAFF. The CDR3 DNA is TGCAGCGTTGAAGACGTCAGGGCTCGGACTGAAGCTTTCTTT.

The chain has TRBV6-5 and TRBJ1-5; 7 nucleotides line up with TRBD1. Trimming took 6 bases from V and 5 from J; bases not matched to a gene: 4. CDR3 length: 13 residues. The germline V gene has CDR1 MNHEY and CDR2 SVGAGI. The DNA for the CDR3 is TGTGCCAGCAGACAGGGGATGGATCAGCCCCAGCATTTT. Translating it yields CASRQGMDQPQHF.

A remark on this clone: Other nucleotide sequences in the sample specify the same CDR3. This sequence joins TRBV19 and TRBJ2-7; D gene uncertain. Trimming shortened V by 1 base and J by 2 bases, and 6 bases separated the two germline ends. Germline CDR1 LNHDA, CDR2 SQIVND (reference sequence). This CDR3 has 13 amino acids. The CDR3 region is CASSIGRTYEQYF. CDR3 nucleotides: TGTGCCAGTAGTATAGGCAGAACCTACGAGCAGTACTTC. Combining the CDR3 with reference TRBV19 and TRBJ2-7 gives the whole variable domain DGGITQSPKYLFRKEGQNVTLSCEQNLNHDAMYWYRQDPGQGLRLIYYSQIVNDFQKGDIAEGYSVSREKKESFPLTVTSAQKNPTAFYLCASSIGRTYEQYFGPGTRLTVT.